Shown below are 5 T cell receptor beta chains from a single sample sequenced in a study of vaccination effects on CD4 cells after COVID-19. These receptors have no known antigen. Generated by immunoSEQ multiplex PCR, the TCRdb table keeps only in-frame clones and is missing some. The sample holds about 20,000 clones, approximately 74% seen once. Antigen-specific CD4+ T cell clonotypes were called by their expansion after viral peptide-pool culture in ViraFEST. Isolation of CD4+ T cells took place after 10 days of culture. The person's infection with SARS-CoV-2, confirmed by PCR, took place between March and December 2020. This material consisted of CD4+ T cells from PBMCs cultured with SARS-CoV-2 spike peptides, taken before COVID-19 vaccination. These receptors were obtained from a human donor who had a prior SARS-CoV-2 infection.

The chain recombines TRBV19 with TRBJ2-4, with 11 bases identical to TRBD2. V shed 5 bases and J 7 bases; nucleotides not matched to a gene: 10. Looked up from germline, CDR1 is LNHDA and CDR2 is SQIVND (reference sequence). This CDR3 contains 16 residues. Written as DNA, the CDR3 is TGTGCCAGTAGTTTCTTAGCGGGAGGGCCAGGGAACATTCAGTACTTC. It translates to CASSFLAGGPGNIQYF.

In its sample, this clone was seen once. J is TRBJ1-5 and V is TRBV7-8, with a tentative D call TRBD1 (5 bases). Trimming pared 2 bases from V and 6 bases from J, leaving 8 bases between. The length of the CDR3 is 13 residues. Germline V gene sequence: CDR1 SGHVS, CDR2 FQNEAQ. The CDR3: CASSLRGTQPQHF. DNA for the CDR3: TGTGCCAGCAGCTTAAGGGGAACTCAGCCCCAGCATTTT.

This chain connects TRBV6-1 to TRBJ1-1; 7 bases align to TRBD1. Germline V gives CDR1 MNHNS, CDR2 SASEGT. V lost 3 bases, J lost 2 bases, and 9 bases stayed unmatched. The CDR3 is 16 residues long. Here the CDR3 reads CASSDLFTGANTEAFF. CDR3 DNA sequence: TGTGCCAGCAGTGACCTTTTTACAGGGGCTAACACTGAAGCTTTCTTT.

V is TRBV7-9 and J is TRBJ1-4; D ambiguous. V lost 4 bases and J 7 bases, leaving 10 bases between the germline ends. The germline V gene encodes CDR1 SEHNR and CDR2 FQNEAQ (reference sequence). The CDR3 length is 13 residues. Here the CDR3 reads CASSSLEIEKLFF. The CDR3 DNA reads TGTGCCAGCAGCTCACTCGAGATTGAAAAACTGTTTTTT.

The chain joins TRBV7-2 to TRBJ2-7; D might be TRBD1 or TRBD2, each matching 7 bases. The CDR3 consists of 14 residues. V was trimmed by 6 bases and J by 9 bases, leaving 21 bases between them. The V gene's germline CDR1 is SGHTA and CDR2 FQGNSA. CDR3 DNA sequence: TGTGCCAGCAGTCCCAGGGGGGGGACTATCGTGCAGTACTTC. It translates to CASSPRGGTIVQYF. Full variable domain (remainder filled in from reference TRBV7-2 and TRBJ2-7): GAGVSQSPSNKVTEKGKDVELRCDPISGHTALYWYRQSLGQGLEFLIYFQGNSAPDKSGLPSDRFSAERTGGSVSTLTIQRTQQEDSAVYLCASSPRGGTIVQYFGPGTRLTVT.